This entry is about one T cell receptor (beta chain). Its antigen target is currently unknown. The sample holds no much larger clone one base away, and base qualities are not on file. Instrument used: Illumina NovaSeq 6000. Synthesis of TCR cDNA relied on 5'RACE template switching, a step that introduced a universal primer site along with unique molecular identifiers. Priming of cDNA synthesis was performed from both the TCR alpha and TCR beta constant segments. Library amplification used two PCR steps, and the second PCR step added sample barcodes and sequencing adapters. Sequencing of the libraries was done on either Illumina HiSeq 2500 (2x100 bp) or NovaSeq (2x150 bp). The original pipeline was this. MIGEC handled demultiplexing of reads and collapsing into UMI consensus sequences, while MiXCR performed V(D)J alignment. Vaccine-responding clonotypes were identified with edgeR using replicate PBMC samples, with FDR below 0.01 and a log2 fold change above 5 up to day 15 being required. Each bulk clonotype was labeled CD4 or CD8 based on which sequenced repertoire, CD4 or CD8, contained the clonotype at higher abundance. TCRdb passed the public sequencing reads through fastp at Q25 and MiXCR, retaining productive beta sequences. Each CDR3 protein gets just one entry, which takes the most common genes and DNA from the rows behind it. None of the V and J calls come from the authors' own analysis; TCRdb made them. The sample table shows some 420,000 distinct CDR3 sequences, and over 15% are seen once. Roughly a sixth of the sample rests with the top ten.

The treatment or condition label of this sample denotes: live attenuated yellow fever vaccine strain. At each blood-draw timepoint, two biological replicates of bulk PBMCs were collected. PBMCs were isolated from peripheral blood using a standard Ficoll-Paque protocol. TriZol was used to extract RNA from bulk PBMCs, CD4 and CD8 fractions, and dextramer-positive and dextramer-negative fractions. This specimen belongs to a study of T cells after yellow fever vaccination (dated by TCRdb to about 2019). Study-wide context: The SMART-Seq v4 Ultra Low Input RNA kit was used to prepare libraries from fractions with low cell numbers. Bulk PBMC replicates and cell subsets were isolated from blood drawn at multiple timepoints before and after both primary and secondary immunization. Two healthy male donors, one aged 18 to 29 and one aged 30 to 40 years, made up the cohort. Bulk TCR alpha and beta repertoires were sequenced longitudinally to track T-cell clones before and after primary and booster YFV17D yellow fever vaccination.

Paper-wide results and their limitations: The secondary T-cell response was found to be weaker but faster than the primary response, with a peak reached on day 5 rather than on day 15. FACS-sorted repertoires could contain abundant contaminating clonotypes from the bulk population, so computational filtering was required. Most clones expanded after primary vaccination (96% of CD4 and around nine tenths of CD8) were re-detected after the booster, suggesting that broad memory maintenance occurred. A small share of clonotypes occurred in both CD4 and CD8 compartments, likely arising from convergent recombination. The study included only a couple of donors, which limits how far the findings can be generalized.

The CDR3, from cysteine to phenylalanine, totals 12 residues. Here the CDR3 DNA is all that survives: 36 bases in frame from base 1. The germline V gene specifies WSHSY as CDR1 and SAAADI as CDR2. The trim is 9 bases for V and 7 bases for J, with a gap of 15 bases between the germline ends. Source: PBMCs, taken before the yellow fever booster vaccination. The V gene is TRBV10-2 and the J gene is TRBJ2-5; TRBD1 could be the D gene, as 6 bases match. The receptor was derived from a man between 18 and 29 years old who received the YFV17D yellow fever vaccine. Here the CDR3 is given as CASGGRDGTQYF. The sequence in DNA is TGCGCCAGTGGGGGCAGGGATGGGACCCAGTACTTC.